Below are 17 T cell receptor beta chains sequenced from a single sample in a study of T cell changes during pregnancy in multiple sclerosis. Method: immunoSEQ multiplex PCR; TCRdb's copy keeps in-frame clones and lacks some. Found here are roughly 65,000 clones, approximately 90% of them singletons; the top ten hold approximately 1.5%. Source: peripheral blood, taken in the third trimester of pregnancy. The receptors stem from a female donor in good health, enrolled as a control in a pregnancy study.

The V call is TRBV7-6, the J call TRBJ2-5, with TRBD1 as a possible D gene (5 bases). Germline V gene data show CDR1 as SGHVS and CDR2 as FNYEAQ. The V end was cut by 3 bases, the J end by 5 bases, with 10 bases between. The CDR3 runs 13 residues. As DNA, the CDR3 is TGTGCCAGCAGCTTTGGACACCGGGAGACCCAGTACTTC. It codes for CASSFGHRETQYF.

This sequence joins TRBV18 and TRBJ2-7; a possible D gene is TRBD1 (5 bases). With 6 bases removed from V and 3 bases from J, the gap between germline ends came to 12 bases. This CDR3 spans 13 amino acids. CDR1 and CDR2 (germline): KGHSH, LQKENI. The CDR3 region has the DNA TGTGCCAGCTCTCCCCAGGGAATCTACGAGCAGTACTTC. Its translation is CASSPQGIYEQYF.

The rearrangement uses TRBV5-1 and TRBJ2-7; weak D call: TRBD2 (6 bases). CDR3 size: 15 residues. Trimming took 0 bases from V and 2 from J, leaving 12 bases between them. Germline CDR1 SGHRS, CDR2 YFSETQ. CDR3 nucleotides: TGCGCCAGCAGCTTGGACGGGGGACCGGCCTACGAGCAGTACTTC. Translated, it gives CASSLDGGPAYEQYF. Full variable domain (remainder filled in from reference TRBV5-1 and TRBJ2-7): KAGVTQTPRYLIKTRGQQVTLSCSPISGHRSVSWYQQTPGQGLQFLFEYFSETQRNKGNFPGRFSGRQFSNSRSEMNVSTLELGDSALYLCASSLDGGPAYEQYFGPGTRLTVT.

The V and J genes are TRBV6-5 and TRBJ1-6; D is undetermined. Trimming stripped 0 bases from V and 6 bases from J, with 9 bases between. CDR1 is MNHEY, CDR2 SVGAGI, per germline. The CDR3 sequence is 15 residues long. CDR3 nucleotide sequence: TGTGCCAGCAGTTACTCTGCCAGAAGTAATTCACCCCTCCACTTT. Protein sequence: CASSYSARSNSPLHF.

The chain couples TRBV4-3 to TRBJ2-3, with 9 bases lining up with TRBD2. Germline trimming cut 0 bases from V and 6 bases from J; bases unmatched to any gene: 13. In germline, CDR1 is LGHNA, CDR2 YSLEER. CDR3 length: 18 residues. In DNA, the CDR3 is TGCGCCAGCAGCCAAGATATGATTACTAGCGGGTTTGGGGATACGCAGTATTTT. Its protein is CASSQDMITSGFGDTQYF.

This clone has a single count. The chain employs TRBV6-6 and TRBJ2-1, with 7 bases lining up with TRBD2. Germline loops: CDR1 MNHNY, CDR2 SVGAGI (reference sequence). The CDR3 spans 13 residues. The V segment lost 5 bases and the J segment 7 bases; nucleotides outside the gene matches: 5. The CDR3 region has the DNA TGTGCCAGCAGTGACGGACTAGTAAATGAGCAGTTCTTC. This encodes CASSDGLVNEQFF.

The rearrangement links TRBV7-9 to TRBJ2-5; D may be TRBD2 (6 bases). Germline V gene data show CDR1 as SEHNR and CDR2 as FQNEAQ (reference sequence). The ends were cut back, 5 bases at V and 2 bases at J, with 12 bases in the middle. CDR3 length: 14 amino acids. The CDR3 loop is CASSPWGEQETQYF. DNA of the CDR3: TGTGCCAGCAGCCCCTGGGGGGAACAAGAGACCCAGTACTTC.

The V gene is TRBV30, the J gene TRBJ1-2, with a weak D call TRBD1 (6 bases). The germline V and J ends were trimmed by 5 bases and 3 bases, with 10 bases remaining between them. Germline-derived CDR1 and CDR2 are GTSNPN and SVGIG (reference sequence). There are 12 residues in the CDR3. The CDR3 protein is CAWGKGDYGYTF. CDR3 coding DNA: TGTGCCTGGGGAAAGGGGGACTATGGCTACACCTTC.

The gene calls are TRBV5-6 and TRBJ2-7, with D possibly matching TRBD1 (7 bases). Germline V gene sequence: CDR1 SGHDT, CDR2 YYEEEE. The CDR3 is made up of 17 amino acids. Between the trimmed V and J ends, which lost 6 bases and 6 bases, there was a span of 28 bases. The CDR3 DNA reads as TGTGCCAGCACCACACACCCGGTTGCAGGGGGGTTTGGCGAGCAGTACTTC. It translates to CASTTHPVAGGFGEQYF.

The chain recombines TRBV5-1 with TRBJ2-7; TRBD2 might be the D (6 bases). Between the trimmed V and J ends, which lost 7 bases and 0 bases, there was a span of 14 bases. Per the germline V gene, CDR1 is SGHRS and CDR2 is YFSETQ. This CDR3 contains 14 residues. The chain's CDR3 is CASGRDGSSYEQYF. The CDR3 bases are TGCGCCAGCGGCCGGGACGGGAGCTCCTACGAGCAGTACTTC.

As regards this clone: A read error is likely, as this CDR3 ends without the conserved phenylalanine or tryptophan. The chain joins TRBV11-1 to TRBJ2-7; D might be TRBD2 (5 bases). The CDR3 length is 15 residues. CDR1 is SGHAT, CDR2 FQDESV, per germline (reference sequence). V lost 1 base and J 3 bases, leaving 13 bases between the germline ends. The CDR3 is CASSLGLGSDYEQYL. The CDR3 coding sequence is TGTGCCAGCAGCTTAGGTTTAGGGAGCGACTACGAGCAGTACCTC.

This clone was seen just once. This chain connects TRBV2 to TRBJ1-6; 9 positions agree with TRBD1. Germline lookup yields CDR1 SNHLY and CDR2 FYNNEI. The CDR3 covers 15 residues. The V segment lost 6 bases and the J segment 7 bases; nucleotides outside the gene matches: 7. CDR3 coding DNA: TGTGCCAGCAGAACCGGGACAGGGAACAATTCACCCCTCCACTTT. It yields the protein CASRTGTGNNSPLHF.

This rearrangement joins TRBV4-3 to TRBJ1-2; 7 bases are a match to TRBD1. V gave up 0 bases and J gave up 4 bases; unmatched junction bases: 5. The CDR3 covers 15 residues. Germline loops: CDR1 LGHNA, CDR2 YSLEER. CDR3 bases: TGCGCCAGCAGCCAAGACCGGACAGGAGGCTATGGCTACACCTTC. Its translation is CASSQDRTGGYGYTF.

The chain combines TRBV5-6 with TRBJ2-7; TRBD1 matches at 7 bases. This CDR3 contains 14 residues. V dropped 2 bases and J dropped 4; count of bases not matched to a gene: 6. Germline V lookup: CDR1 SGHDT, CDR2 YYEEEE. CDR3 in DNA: TGTGCCAGCAGCTTCGGGACAGCCGATTACGAGCAGTACTTC. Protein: CASSFGTADYEQYF.

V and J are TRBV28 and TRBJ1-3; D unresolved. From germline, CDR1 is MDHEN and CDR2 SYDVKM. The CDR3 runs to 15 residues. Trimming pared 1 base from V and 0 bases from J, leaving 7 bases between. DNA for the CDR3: TGTGCCAGCAGTTTATATCGTCGCTCTGGAAACACCATATATTTT. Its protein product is CASSLYRRSGNTIYF.

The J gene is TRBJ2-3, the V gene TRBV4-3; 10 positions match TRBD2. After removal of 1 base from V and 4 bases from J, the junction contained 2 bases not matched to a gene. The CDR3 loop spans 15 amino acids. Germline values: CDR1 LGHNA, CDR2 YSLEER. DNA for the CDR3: TGCGCCAGCAGCCAAGGTAGCGGGGGGTCAGATACGCAGTATTTT. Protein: CASSQGSGGSDTQYF.

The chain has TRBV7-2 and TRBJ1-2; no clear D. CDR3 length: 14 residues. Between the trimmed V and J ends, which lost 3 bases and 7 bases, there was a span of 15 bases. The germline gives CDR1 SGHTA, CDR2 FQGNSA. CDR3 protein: CASSLYTSRSGYTF. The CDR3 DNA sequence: TGTGCCAGCAGCTTGTACACGTCTAGGAGTGGCTACACCTTC.